The 23 T cell receptor beta chains in this list originate from one sample, sequenced in a study of regulatory dendritic cells for organ transplantation. Clones were sequenced by immunoSEQ multiplex PCR, and TCRdb holds only the in-frame ones, with some missing. The sample lists approximately 12,000 clones, around 62% occurring once. Allogeneic regulatory or mature dendritic cells were co-cultured for about 5 days with CFSE-labeled sorted T cells at 1:10. No antigen has been identified for these receptors. The material sequenced was naive CD8+ T cells from blood cultured with dendritic cells. Specified subset: CD45RA+ naive T cells. The receptors stem from a human donor in good health.

The rearrangement links TRBV27 to TRBJ1-5; D remains unclear. V lost 6 bases to trimming and J lost 3 bases, with 9 bases between them. The CDR3 is made up of 13 amino acids. CDR1 is MNHEY, CDR2 SMNVEV, per germline (reference sequence). The CDR3 DNA follows: TGTGCCAGCAGCCCGGGGAACAATCAGCCCCAGCATTTT. Residues: CASSPGNNQPQHF.

This CDR3 is CASSLIQASYEQYF. DNA of the CDR3: TGTGCCAGCAGCTTGATTCAGGCCTCCTACGAGCAGTACTTC. The V gene is TRBV11-2, the J gene TRBJ2-7; D not resolved. This CDR3 region has 14 residues. V lost 3 bases and J 0 bases, leaving 9 bases between the germline ends. Germline V lookup: CDR1 SGHAT, CDR2 FQNNGV.

This chain uses TRBV15 with TRBJ1-1; D gene unclear. Trimming removed 4 bases from V and 8 bases from J, with 8 bases in between. The germline V gene encodes CDR1 LNHNV and CDR2 YYDKDF (reference sequence). The CDR3 runs 11 residues. Here the CDR3 DNA reads TGTGCCACCAGCAACAGCGGCGAAGCTTTCTTT. Amino acids: CATSNSGEAFF.

The chain employs TRBV9 and TRBJ2-5; 8 bases are shared with TRBD2. The germline gives CDR1 SGDLS, CDR2 YYNGEE. Germline trimming cut 0 bases from V and 2 bases from J; bases unmatched to any gene: 6. CDR3 length: 16 amino acids. CDR3 protein: CASSVESSGAQETQYF. For the CDR3, the DNA is TGTGCCAGCAGCGTAGAAAGTAGCGGGGCACAAGAGACCCAGTACTTC.

This chain links TRBV7-2 with TRBJ1-6, with 7 bases matching TRBD1. With 5 bases clipped from V and 5 bases from J, the junction kept 9 bases outside the gene matches. The V gene's germline CDR1 is SGHTA and CDR2 FQGNSA. This CDR3 contains 16 residues. The CDR3 reads CASSRTSGTDNSPLHF. The CDR3 DNA reads TGTGCCAGCAGCCGGACAAGTGGGACAGATAATTCACCCCTCCACTTT.

This clone was picked up a small number of times. This sequence joins TRBV19 and TRBJ2-7, with 9 bases identical to TRBD1. CDR1 LNHDA and CDR2 SQIVND come from the germline V gene (reference sequence). The trim removed 3 bases at V and 0 bases at J, leaving 0 bases unmatched. This CDR3 comprises 14 residues. The CDR3 sequence: CASSMTGGSYEQYF. CDR3 in DNA: TGTGCCAGTAGTATGACAGGGGGCTCCTACGAGCAGTACTTC.

The CDR3 region has the DNA TGTGCCAGCAGCTTCCGGGACAGCAACTATGGCTACACCTTC. The encoded protein is CASSFRDSNYGYTF. The chain links TRBV7-9 to TRBJ1-2; 7 nucleotides line up with TRBD1. CDR1 and CDR2 (germline): SEHNR, FQNEAQ (reference sequence). V trimming: 3 bases; J trimming: 2 bases; junction bases outside the gene matches: 3. CDR3 length: 14 residues.

CDR3 nucleotide sequence: TGTGCCAGCAGTGACGGGGCTAGCGGGGTCCTTGAAGAGACCCAGTACTTC. This sequence encodes CASSDGASGVLEETQYF. The chain links TRBV6-4 to TRBJ2-5; 9 nucleotides line up with TRBD2. Germline trimming cut 2 bases from V and 3 bases from J; bases unmatched to any gene: 10. CDR3 length: 17 residues. CDR1 MRHNA and CDR2 SNTAGT come from the germline V gene.

This clone occurred a few times. The rearrangement uses TRBV4-1 and TRBJ1-1; D unresolved. Germline CDR1 reads MGHRA; CDR2 reads YSYEKL. Trimming took 1 base from V and 8 from J, leaving 8 bases between them. This CDR3 is built from 12 residues. The CDR3 reads CASSQGSLEAFF. As DNA, the CDR3 is TGCGCCAGCAGCCAAGGGAGTCTAGAAGCTTTCTTT.

This clone was detected only once. The chain is built from TRBV19 and TRBJ1-5; D is unclear. With 7 bases removed from V and 4 bases from J, the gap between germline ends came to 17 bases. CDR3 size: 15 residues. Germline CDR1 is LNHDA and CDR2 is SQIVND (reference sequence). The chain's CDR3 is CASTIGEIGNQPQHF. The CDR3 region has the DNA TGTGCCAGTACAATCGGGGAAATTGGAAATCAGCCCCAGCATTTT.

The chain carries TRBV7-9 and TRBJ1-1; D remains ambiguous. Between the trimmed V and J ends, which lost 3 bases and 11 bases, there was a span of 13 bases. CDR3 size: 12 residues. CDR1 and CDR2 from the germline V gene are SEHNR and FQNEAQ (reference sequence). The CDR3 sequence: CASSFGSAGAFF. The CDR3 nucleotides are TGTGCCAGCAGCTTTGGCTCAGCGGGCGCTTTCTTT. Looking up the rest from reference TRBV7-9 and TRBJ1-1 gives the full variable domain: DTGVSQNPRHKITKRGQNVTFRCDPISEHNRLYWYRQTLGQGPEFLTYFQNEAQLEKSRLLSDRFSAERPKGSFSTLEIQRTEQGDSAMYLCASSFGSAGAFFGQGTRLTVV.

The rearrangement uses TRBV18 and TRBJ2-7; a weak D match, TRBD1 (5 bases). Trimming stripped 4 bases from V and 0 bases from J, with 10 bases between. The CDR3 has 14 amino acids. Per germline, CDR1 KGHSH and CDR2 LQKENI. CDR3 region: CASSQSTDSYEQYF. CDR3 nucleotide sequence: TGTGCCAGCTCACAATCGACAGACTCCTACGAGCAGTACTTC. Filled out from reference TRBV18 and TRBJ2-7, the complete variable domain reads NAGVMQNPRHLVRRRGQEARLRCSPMKGHSHVYWYRQLPEEGLKFMVYLQKENIIDESGMPKERFSAEFPKEGPSILRIQQVVRGDSAAYFCASSQSTDSYEQYFGPGTRLTVT.

The chain recombines TRBV5-6 with TRBJ2-2, with a weak D call TRBD1 (6 bases). The germline V gene has CDR1 SGHDT and CDR2 YYEEEE. The CDR3 covers 17 residues. V was clipped by 1 base and J by 4 bases, with 17 bases between them. The CDR3 DNA sequence: TGTGCCAGCAGCTTGCTACAGGGATGGATGATCACCGGGGAGCTGTTTTTT. Encoded protein: CASSLLQGWMITGELFF.

The J gene is TRBJ1-2, the V gene TRBV6-5, with a tentative D call TRBD1 (6 bases). V dropped 3 bases and J dropped 7 bases, with 12 bases sitting between them. Germline V gene lookup returns CDR1 MNHEY and CDR2 SVGAGI. The CDR3 is made up of 13 amino acids. CDR3 sequence (DNA): TGTGCCAGCAGTTATGGACAGCTGAGTGGCTACACCTTC. Its translation is CASSYGQLSGYTF.

The rearrangement links TRBV5-6 to TRBJ2-2, with TRBD2 matching 16 bases. Germline V lookup: CDR1 SGHDT, CDR2 YYEEEE. The CDR3 has 18 residues. V shed 4 bases and J 7 bases; nucleotides not matched to a gene: 10. CDR3 region: CASSIAGTSGGADGELFF. CDR3 sequence (DNA): TGTGCCAGCAGCATCGCCGGGACTAGCGGGGGGGCCGACGGGGAGCTGTTTTTT.

This clone showed up just a few times. CDR3 sequence reads: CASSPRAGGLRDTQYF. CDR3 coding DNA: TGTGCCAGCTCACCACGAGCGGGGGGGCTACGGGATACGCAGTATTTT. The gene calls are TRBV18 and TRBJ2-3; 10 bases map to TRBD2. The CDR3 has 16 residues. Germline CDR1 is KGHSH and CDR2 is LQKENI. The junction had 7 bases not matched to a gene; V was cut back by 1 base and J by 6 bases.

J is TRBJ1-4 and V is TRBV9; no reliable D call. CDR1 SGDLS and CDR2 YYNGEE come from the germline V gene. V shed 5 bases and J shed 6 bases, with 14 bases lying between them. The CDR3 runs to 14 residues. In DNA, the CDR3 is TGTGCCAGCAGTTTAGGCACAGATGATGAAAAACTGTTTTTT. This translates into CASSLGTDDEKLFF.

The chain employs TRBV6-5 and TRBJ1-1; 9 bases are shared with TRBD1. Germline trimming cut 4 bases from V and 5 bases from J; bases unmatched to any gene: 5. Looked up from germline, CDR1 is MNHEY and CDR2 is SVGAGI. CDR3 length: 14 amino acids. In DNA, the CDR3 is TGTGCCAGCAGTTTGGGACAGGGATGGACTGAAGCTTTCTTT. The encoded protein is CASSLGQGWTEAFF.

The CDR3 is CASSSGGHTEAFF. CDR3 in DNA: TGTGCCAGTAGTTCGGGGGGCCATACTGAAGCTTTCTTT. V and J are TRBV19 and TRBJ1-1; D is perhaps TRBD1 (6 bases). V was trimmed by 5 bases and J by 5 bases, leaving 12 bases between them. Germline V lookup: CDR1 LNHDA, CDR2 SQIVND (reference sequence). The CDR3 length is 13 residues.

The rearrangement links TRBV2 to TRBJ1-1; D may be TRBD1 (5 bases). Germline V lookup: CDR1 SNHLY, CDR2 FYNNEI. With 7 bases removed from V and 3 bases from J, the gap between germline ends came to 15 bases. This CDR3 contains 14 residues. CDR3 residues: CASKGYRRHTEAFF. CDR3 DNA: TGTGCCAGCAAGGGGTACAGGAGACACACTGAAGCTTTCTTT.

This rearrangement joins TRBV5-1 to TRBJ2-3, with D possibly TRBD2 on 5 matching bases. Germline CDR1 reads SGHRS; CDR2 reads YFSETQ. Trimming took off 5 bases at V and 4 bases at J, with 14 bases between the two ends. This CDR3 has 14 residues. In nucleotides, the CDR3 is TGCGCCAGCAGGTTGCGCGGGCGGGCAGATACGCAGTATTTT. Translating it yields CASRLRGRADTQYF.

With regard to this clone: A much bigger clone sits one base away, suggesting this may be a read error. J is TRBJ1-2 and V is TRBV2; TRBD1 is a possible D gene (6 bases). The CDR3 has 16 amino acids. Trimming shortened V by 7 bases and J by 1 base, and 19 bases separated the two germline ends. The germline gives CDR1 SNHLY, CDR2 FYNNEI. CDR3 in DNA: TGTGCCAGCAAAAAAGAAACAGGGAGGGATAACTATGGCTACACCTTC. Its protein product is CASKKETGRDNYGYTF.

This chain joins TRBV27 and TRBJ2-1; weak D call: TRBD2 (7 bases). Germline loops: CDR1 MNHEY, CDR2 SMNVEV (reference sequence). The CDR3 sequence is 14 residues long. Between the trimmed V and J ends, which lost 3 bases and 7 bases, there was a span of 13 bases. CDR3 nucleotides: TGTGCCAGCAGTTTGGCGGGGGCGCAAAATGAGCAGTTCTTC. Protein sequence: CASSLAGAQNEQFF.